This TCR beta chain stems from a study of T cells in Graves' hyperthyroidism and ophthalmopathy. Amplified TCR beta CDR3 regions derived from RNA transcripts. The HTBI primer set was used in a first-round RT-PCR of the TCR CDR3. MiXCR, applied by TCRdb to the multiplex PCR reads, yields one record per CDR3 protein. The profile shows about 360,000 distinct CDR3 sequences, about 13% of them singletons. Unmatched junction bases numbered 5, after V lost 1 base and J lost 3 bases. Germline V gives CDR1 LNHDA, CDR2 SQIVND (reference sequence). The CDR3 length is 15 residues. This clonotype was counted between two and nine times. As yet, its antigen is unknown. Regarding the study as a whole: A model using 13 V-J features told ophthalmopathy apart from stable hyperthyroidism.

The source is a woman under 30 with Graves' hyperthyroidism. The V call is TRBV19, the J call TRBJ2-5; 7 nucleotides agree with TRBD2. The sample was blood. The CDR3 sequence: CASSIGTSPEETQYF. The CDR3 nucleotides read TGTGCCAGTAGTATAGGGACTAGTCCAGAAGAGACCCAGTACTTC.